This TCR beta chain was retrieved from a study of blood T cell repertoires in COVID-19. Here immunoSEQ multiplex PCR was the method, and the copy in TCRdb shows in-frame clones only, minus some. This table has some 260,000 clones, roughly 87% appearing once. Everyone who took part was 18 to 89 years old, and they came from about 23 US areas. The CDR3 extends over 15 amino acids. V lost 3 bases and J lost 0; bases outside the gene matches: 6. Germline V gene lookup returns CDR1 SGHNT and CDR2 YYREEE (reference sequence). The receptor comes from a woman aged 30 to 39 with acute COVID-19. The sample comprised PBMCs or T cells enriched from blood (not recorded which). The genes are TRBV5-4 and TRBJ2-7; 7 bases align to TRBD2. This chain's CDR3 is CASSWGGDSSYEQYF. CDR3 sequence (DNA): TGTGCCAGCAGCTGGGGGGGTGATTCCTCCTACGAGCAGTACTTC.